This T cell receptor (beta chain) was found in a study of blood T cell repertoires in COVID-19. Turning to the study itself: Samples came from the United States, Italy and Spain, spanning acute and convalescent COVID-19. PBMCs, B-cell-depleted T cells, or T cells were the source of the cDNA or gDNA that made up the material.

In the original workflow: Amplified reference gene primers provided the basis for estimating nucleated cell counts. Sequenced by immunoSEQ multiplex PCR; TCRdb stores in-frame clones only, minus some. V, J and clone size are those of that table, while D and trimming were read from the DNA. Among 37,000 or so clones listed, around four fifths were seen once. V gave up 0 bases and J gave up 4 bases; unmatched junction bases: 7. The germline CDR1 and CDR2 sequences are LGHNA and YNFKEQ. There are 17 residues in the CDR3. The chain couples TRBV4-2 to TRBJ2-3; TRBD2 agrees at 10 bases. Material: peripheral blood. This clonotype was obtained from a human donor in a cohort sampled during active COVID-19. The CDR3 loop reads CASSQEGSSGGADTQYF. In nucleotides, the CDR3 is TGTGCCAGCAGCCAAGAAGGATCTAGCGGGGGAGCAGATACGCAGTATTTT.